Each of the 9 T cell receptor beta chains below was sequenced from the same sample in a study of post-analysis software for immune sequencing data. Study results and caveats: Five or six TRBV segments, including TRBV5-6, TRBV5-1 and TRBV20-1, were more frequent in patients than controls.

No antigen is known for these receptors. Unique molecular identifiers featured in each of the TCR beta cDNA libraries. TCRdb used MiXCR to reprocess the PCR reads, holding one entry per CDR3 protein. Of roughly 410,000 distinct CDR3 sequences detected, about a third appear once; the ten largest clones hold around an eighth. The sample taken for sequencing was blood. All receptors derive from a girl under 18 with multiple sclerosis.

This chain uses TRBV4-2 with TRBJ2-7; 8 positions match TRBD2. The assigned J gene may be wrong: the sequence end matches TRBJ2-5 better. Germline CDR1 and CDR2: LGHNA and YNFKEQ. CDR3 length: 14 residues. CDR3 bases: TGTGCCAGCAGACAGACAGCGGGGGATGAGACCCAGTACTTC. It specifies CASRQTAGDETQYF.

This clonotype was found a few times. The chain carries TRBV7-2 and TRBJ1-4; D not resolved. CDR1 is SGHTA, CDR2 FQGNSA, per germline. V was trimmed by 5 bases and J by 8 bases, leaving 21 bases between them. The CDR3 covers 16 residues. CDR3 DNA sequence: TGTGCCAGCAGCCGATTTTCGGGCCTTCGGGAGGAAAAACTGTTTTTT. This sequence encodes CASSRFSGLREEKLFF. Combining the CDR3 with reference TRBV7-2 and TRBJ1-4 gives the whole variable domain GAGVSQSPSNKVTEKGKDVELRCDPISGHTALYWYRQSLGQGLEFLIYFQGNSAPDKSGLPSDRFSAERTGGSVSTLTIQRTQQEDSAVYLCASSRFSGLREEKLFFGSGTQLSVL.

The chain uses TRBV7-2 and TRBJ2-1, with 15 positions matching TRBD2. Looked up from germline, CDR1 is SGHTA and CDR2 is FQGNSA. There are 19 residues in the CDR3. V dropped 5 bases and J dropped 4; count of bases not matched to a gene: 12. The CDR3 sequence: CASSPTGTSGGQGYNEQFF. The DNA for the CDR3 is TGTGCCAGCAGCCCAACCGGGACTAGCGGGGGGCAGGGTTACAATGAGCAGTTCTTC.

The rearrangement links TRBV4-2 to TRBJ2-7, with D possibly matching TRBD1 (5 bases). Germline V lookup: CDR1 LGHNA, CDR2 YNFKEQ. The germline V and J ends were trimmed by 4 bases and 5 bases, with 24 bases remaining between them. The CDR3 has 17 amino acids. This chain's CDR3 is CASSRDPAGQGDHEQYF. In nucleotides, the CDR3 is TGTGCCAGCAGCCGAGATCCCGCTGGGCAGGGCGACCACGAGCAGTACTTC.

This clonotype was detected a few times. A read error is possible here, since a much larger clone lies one base away. This chain connects TRBV15 to TRBJ2-5; D perhaps matches TRBD2 (6 bases). The germline gives CDR1 LNHNV, CDR2 YYDKDF (reference sequence). V lost 3 bases, J lost 7 bases, and 9 bases lay in between. The CDR3 length is 12 residues. In DNA form, the CDR3 reads TGTGCCACCAGCAGGGGGGGTTCGACCCAGTACTTC. Residues: CATSRGGSTQYF.

In its sample, this clonotype was seen a few times. The chain has TRBV28 and TRBJ2-1; D is possibly TRBD2 (6 bases). The CDR3 extends over 16 amino acids. Germline V gives CDR1 MDHEN, CDR2 SYDVKM. V lost 6 bases to trimming and J lost 4 bases, with 19 bases between them. DNA for the CDR3: TGTGCCAGCAGCTGGGGGTTCGGGGGTTCGTACAATGAGCAGTTCTTC. This codes for CASSWGFGGSYNEQFF.

This clonotype was detected only a few times. This chain links TRBV2 with TRBJ1-1; perhaps TRBD1 as D (5 bases). Trimming took off 3 bases at V and 1 base at J, with 12 bases between the two ends. This CDR3 comprises 15 residues. Per germline, CDR1 SNHLY and CDR2 FYNNEI. The chain's CDR3 is CASSDQGLQNTEAFF. CDR3 bases: TGTGCCAGCAGTGATCAGGGACTCCAGAACACTGAAGCTTTCTTT.

The chain joins TRBV6-5 to TRBJ1-1; no definite D call. CDR1 is MNHEY, CDR2 SVGAGI, per germline. V lost 5 bases to trimming and J lost 2 bases, with 12 bases between them. CDR3 length: 14 amino acids. The chain's CDR3 is CASSPLGSNTEAFF. Written as DNA, the CDR3 is TGTGCCAGCAGTCCCCTGGGGTCCAACACTGAAGCTTTCTTT.

The genes are TRBV7-9 and TRBJ1-2, with D uncertain. The germline V gene has CDR1 SEHNR and CDR2 FQNEAQ (reference sequence). The CDR3 extends over 17 amino acids. The V end was cut by 2 bases, the J end by 1 base, with 17 bases between. The CDR3 nucleotides read TGTGCCAGCAGCTTAACTCCCCGGGCAGGCCTTAACTATGGCTACACCTTC. Translation: CASSLTPRAGLNYGYTF.